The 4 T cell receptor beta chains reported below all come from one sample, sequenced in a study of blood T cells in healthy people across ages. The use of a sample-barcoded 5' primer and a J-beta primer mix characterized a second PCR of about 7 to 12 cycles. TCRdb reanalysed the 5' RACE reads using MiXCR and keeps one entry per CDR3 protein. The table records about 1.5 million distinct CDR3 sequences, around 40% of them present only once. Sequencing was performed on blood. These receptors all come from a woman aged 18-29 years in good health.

This CDR3 reads CSGTQGYTGELFF. The CDR3 DNA reads TGCAGCGGCACACAGGGGTACACCGGGGAGCTGTTTTTT. The chain recombines TRBV29-1 with TRBJ2-2; 7 nucleotides align to TRBD1. There are 13 residues in the CDR3. Germline V gene sequence: CDR1 SQVTM, CDR2 ANQGSEA. J gave up 3 bases and V 7 bases, and 5 bases lay outside the gene matches.

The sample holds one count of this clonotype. The CDR3 DNA reads as TGTGCCATCAGTGGGACCAGCGGGGGGGCAGAGTTCTTC. Its translation is CAISGTSGGAEFF. V is TRBV10-3 and J is TRBJ2-1; 10 positions agree with TRBD2. CDR1 is ENHRY and CDR2 is SYGVKD in the germline V gene. Trimming cost V 4 bases and J 14 bases; bases outside gene matches: 8. The CDR3 spans 13 residues.

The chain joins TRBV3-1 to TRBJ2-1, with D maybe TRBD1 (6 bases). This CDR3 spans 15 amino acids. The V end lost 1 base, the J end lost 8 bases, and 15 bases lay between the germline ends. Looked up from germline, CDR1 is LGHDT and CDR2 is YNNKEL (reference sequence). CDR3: CASSQGPTGQYEQFF. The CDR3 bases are TGTGCCAGCAGCCAAGGGCCTACAGGGCAATATGAGCAGTTCTTC.

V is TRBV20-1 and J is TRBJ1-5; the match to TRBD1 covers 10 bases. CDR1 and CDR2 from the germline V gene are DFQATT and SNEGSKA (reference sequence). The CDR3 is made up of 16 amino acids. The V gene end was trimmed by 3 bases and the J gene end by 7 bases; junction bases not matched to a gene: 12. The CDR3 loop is CSARGTGALSEQPQHF. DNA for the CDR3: TGCAGTGCTAGGGGGACAGGGGCTCTTTCGGAGCAGCCCCAGCATTTT.